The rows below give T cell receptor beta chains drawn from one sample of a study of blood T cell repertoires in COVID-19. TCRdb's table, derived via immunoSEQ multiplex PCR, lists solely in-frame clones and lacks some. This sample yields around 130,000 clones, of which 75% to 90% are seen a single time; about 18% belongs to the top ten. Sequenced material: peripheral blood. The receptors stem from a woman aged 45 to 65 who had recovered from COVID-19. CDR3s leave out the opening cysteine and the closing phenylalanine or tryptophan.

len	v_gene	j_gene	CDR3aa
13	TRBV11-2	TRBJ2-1	ASSTVRGSYNEQF
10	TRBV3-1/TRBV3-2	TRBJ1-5	ASSQDRGTQH
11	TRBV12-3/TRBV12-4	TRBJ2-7	ASGPGQGAEQY
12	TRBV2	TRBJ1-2	ASTVGGNNYGYT
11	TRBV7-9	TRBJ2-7	ASSPAGHDGQY
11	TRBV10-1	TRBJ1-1	ASSVQTGTEAF
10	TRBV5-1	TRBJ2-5	ASTPGQETQY
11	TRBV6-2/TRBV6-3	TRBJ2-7	ASSYRRNYEQY
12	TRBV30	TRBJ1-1	AWSTDRVRTEAF
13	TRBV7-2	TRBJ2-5	ASSLVVAPGETQY
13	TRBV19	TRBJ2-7	ASSGGIRSSYEQY
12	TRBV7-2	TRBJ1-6	ASSFRQADSPLH
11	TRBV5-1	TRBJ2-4	ASGGEPGNIQY
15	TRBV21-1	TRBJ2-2	ASSTRDRGKRDGELF
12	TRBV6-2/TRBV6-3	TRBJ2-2	ASSPTAWGGELF